This TCR beta chain was sequenced in a study of OX40 agonist ivuxolimab in advanced cancers. Regarding the study in general: The costimulatory receptor OX40 (CD134) was targeted by ivuxolimab, a fully human IgG2 agonistic monoclonal antibody. Intravenous ivuxolimab was administered to patients every 2 weeks at six dose levels: 0.01, 0.1, 0.3, 1.5, 3 and 10 mg/kg. Among the roughly 50 dose-escalation patients, 19 had hepatocellular carcinoma, around 15 melanoma, 9 renal cell carcinoma and 9 head and neck cancer. In the dose-escalation cohort, approximately 83% of patients were male, and the mean age was around 65 years with a range of about 20 to 80. Patients were allowed to have had prior anti-PD-1, anti-PD-L1 or anti-CTLA-4 therapy, and roughly two fifths of the dose-escalation patients had been treated with checkpoint inhibitors. Partial responses were achieved by three dose-escalation patients, of whom one had hepatocellular carcinoma and two had cutaneous melanoma. The point of sequencing TCRbeta in the periphery was to test whether ivuxolimab changed TCR sequence diversity and drove clonal T-cell expansion. The paper reports the monotherapy dose-escalation portion (N of about 50 patients) of the phase I ivuxolimab trial.

Patients with a history of autoimmune disease or receiving systemic immunosuppression were excluded from the trial. Peripheral blood for TCR sequencing was collected from all dose cohorts at baseline, on cycle 4 day 1, and on cycle 7 day 1. Samples were obtained from an open-label, multicenter, first-in-human phase I dose-escalation trial of ivuxolimab. Adults with locally advanced or metastatic melanoma, renal cell, hepatocellular, or head and neck squamous cell carcinoma were enrolled in the trial. Before TCR sequencing, CD4+ and CD8+ T cells were separately sorted from peripheral blood. Points the paper makes about the study in general: The antigen specificity of the peripheral T cells that underwent clonal expansion was not determined. Clonal expansion of both CD4+ and CD8+ blood T cells was observed from baseline to week 6 at doses 0.1 to 3.0 mg/kg. In the 0.1-3.0 mg/kg groups, partial responders had among the lowest normalized peripheral clonal expansion, particularly in CD8+ T cells. Low levels of normalized T-cell clonal expansion were also seen in some patients who did not respond. On average, CD8+ T cells showed more expanded clones than CD4+ T cells after ivuxolimab.

Comment on this clone: Which antigen it targets is not known. No quality values exist for individual bases; no much larger clone is one base distant.

To sequence the TCRbeta CDR3 region, genomic DNA was isolated from the sorted cells. The immunoSEQ Assay was used to sequence the TCRbeta CDR3 regions. The clones in this table, taken by TCRdb from immuneACCESS, are in-frame only. Not every clone is retained; where verified, under half of the shortfall comes from an unresolved V gene, and the cause of the rest is unknown. For this sample the table gives tens of thousands of clones, of which approximately 90% were detected only once. About 17% of the sample is taken by the ten largest. There are 16 amino acids in the CDR3, from cysteine to phenylalanine inclusive. Just the 48-base CDR3 DNA is kept, in frame starting at base 1. Sequences MGHRA (CDR1) and YSYEKL (CDR2) are obtained from the germline V gene. Deletion took 0 bases off V and 0 bases off J, with a span of 8 bases between the germline ends.

The chain links TRBV4-1 with TRBJ1-4; no D gene is confidently identified. The sample was CD4+ or CD8+ T cells sorted from blood, taken in a trial of the OX40 agonist ivuxolimab. The TCR comes from an adult with an advanced solid tumor such as melanoma, head and neck, liver or kidney cancer. At the DNA level, the sequence is TGCGCCAGCAGCCAAGATCTCAGGACAACTAATGAAAAACTGTTTTTT. The resulting protein is CASSQDLRTTNEKLFF.